The TCR beta chain described here comes from a study of blood T cell repertoires in COVID-19 (dated by TCRdb to between 2020 and 2021). Regarding the study in general: The collaborator samples originated in the United States, Italy and Spain and spanned the acute and convalescent phases of COVID-19. Samples were obtained from the ongoing ImmuneRACE study (first 160 participants) and from 1,000 to 1,500 subjects provided by 6 global collaborators. Where available, HLA class I and class II types were taken from metadata supplied by the sample provider and were not determined by assay-based typing. Deeply sampled blood TCRbeta repertoires from subjects exposed to, actively infected with, or recovered from COVID-19 were included in the dataset. A freely available public database, intended as a resource for researchers studying the immune response to SARS-CoV-2, is where the repertoires were released. A de-identified subject ID, COVID-19 status, age in years and sex were almost always included in the sample metadata. The prospective study material was composed of cDNA or gDNA derived from T cells, B-cell-depleted T cells, or PBMCs. General study outcomes and caveats: The quantity of clinical and demographic metadata differed by source and by participant and was supplied without curation.

Whole blood was collected in K2EDTA tubes by collaborating institutions according to the institutions' own protocols. For TCRbeta analysis, collaborator samples were shipped as frozen whole blood, as isolated PBMCs, or as DNA extracted from either sample type. For this clone: Its antigen is unknown. One base away there is no much larger clone; base qualities are not given. The same CDR3 also results from other DNA sequences found in this sample.

Measured from the cysteine to the phenylalanine, the CDR3 is 12 residues long. Here the CDR3 DNA is all that survives: 36 bases in frame from base 1. V gives up 6 bases and J gives up 4 bases, and the segment between their germline ends measures 10 bases. CDR1 LNHDA and CDR2 SQIVND are derived from the germline V gene (reference sequence). TCRbeta CDR3 regions were amplified from genomic DNA using the immunoSEQ Assay, a bias-controlled multiplex PCR. The published analysis was carried out like this. The number of nucleated cells in each sample was estimated by amplification of reference gene primers within the assay. To quantify the absolute abundance of each unique TCRbeta CDR3 rearrangement, sequence reads were collapsed and filtered. For each sample, productive Simpson clonality was calculated as the square root of Simpson's diversity index over productive rearrangements. The clones in this table, taken by TCRdb from immuneACCESS, are in-frame only. Not every clone is retained; where verified, under half of the shortfall comes from an unresolved V gene, and the cause of the rest is unknown. The V and J calls and clone size come from that table; D and trimming were worked out from the DNA. The sample profile shows around 200,000 clones; over 80% of them were found once. The ten biggest clones cover 4.5% to 5.5% of the sample.

Sequenced: peripheral blood. The sequence came from a human donor in a cohort sampled during active COVID-19. The chain is encoded by TRBV19 joined to TRBJ2-7; the D segment could be TRBD2, given 6 matching bases. This receptor has the CDR3 CASSIGGYEQYF. The DNA reads TGTGCCAGTAGCATCGGAGGGTACGAGCAGTACTTC.